This T cell receptor beta chain was retrieved from a study of neurological immune-mediated disorders. V gave up 4 bases and J gave up 4 bases; unmatched junction bases: 10. The CDR3 totals 18 residues. Per the germline V gene, CDR1 is SGHRS and CDR2 is YFSETQ. Using its own MiXCR run on the 5' RACE reads, TCRdb lists one record per CDR3 protein. This table has about 49,000 distinct CDR3 sequences, roughly 13% appearing once. Sample time point: longitudinal time-point 2. This clonotype was seen at least ten times. This rearrangement joins TRBV5-1 to TRBJ2-1, with 14 bases lining up with TRBD2. This TCR came from a male donor with HTLV-1-associated myelopathy (HAM/TSP). Material: PBMCs. The CDR3 DNA sequence: TGCGCCAGCAGCCCCGGGACTAGCGGGGGCACCATGTACAATGAGCAGTTCTTC. This gives the protein CASSPGTSGGTMYNEQFF. Combining the CDR3 with reference TRBV5-1 and TRBJ2-1 gives the whole variable domain KAGVTQTPRYLIKTRGQQVTLSCSPISGHRSVSWYQQTPGQGLQFLFEYFSETQRNKGNFPGRFSGRQFSNSRSEMNVSTLELGDSALYLCASSPGTSGGTMYNEQFFGPGTRLTVL.